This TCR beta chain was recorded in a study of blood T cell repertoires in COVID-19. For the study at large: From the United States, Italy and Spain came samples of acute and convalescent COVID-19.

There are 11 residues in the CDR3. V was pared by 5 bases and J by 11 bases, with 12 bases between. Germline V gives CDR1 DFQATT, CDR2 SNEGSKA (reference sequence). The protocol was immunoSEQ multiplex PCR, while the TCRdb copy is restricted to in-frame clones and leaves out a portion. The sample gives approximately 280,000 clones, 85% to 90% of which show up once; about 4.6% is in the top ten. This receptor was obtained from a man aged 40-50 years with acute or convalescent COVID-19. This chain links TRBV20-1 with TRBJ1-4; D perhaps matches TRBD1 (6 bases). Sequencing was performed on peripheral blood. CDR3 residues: CSAGWGRKLFF. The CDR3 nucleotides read TGCAGTGCTGGCTGGGGGCGGAAACTGTTTTTT.